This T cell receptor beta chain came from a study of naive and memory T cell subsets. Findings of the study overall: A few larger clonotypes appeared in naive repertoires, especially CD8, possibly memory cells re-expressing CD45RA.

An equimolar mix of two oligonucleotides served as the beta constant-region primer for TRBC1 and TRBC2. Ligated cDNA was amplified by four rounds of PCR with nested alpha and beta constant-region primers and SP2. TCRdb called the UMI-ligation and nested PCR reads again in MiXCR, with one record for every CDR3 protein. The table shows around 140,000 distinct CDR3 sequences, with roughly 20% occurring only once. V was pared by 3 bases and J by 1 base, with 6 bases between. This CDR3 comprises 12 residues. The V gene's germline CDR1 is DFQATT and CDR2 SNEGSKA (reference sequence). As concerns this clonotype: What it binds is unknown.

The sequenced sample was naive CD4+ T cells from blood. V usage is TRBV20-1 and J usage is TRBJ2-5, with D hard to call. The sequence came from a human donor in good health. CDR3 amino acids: CSASVIQETQYF. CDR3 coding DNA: TGCAGTGCTAGTGTTATCCAAGAGACCCAGTACTTC.